The entry that follows covers one T cell receptor beta chain sequence. Antigen unknown. Germline loops: CDR1 SGHRS, CDR2 YFSETQ. The CDR3 is 16 amino acids. Trimming pared 4 bases from V and 9 bases from J, leaving 23 bases between. The data were taken from a study of beta chain features in type 1 diabetes. Overall study results and limits: TCRB CDR3 length was moderately but significantly reduced in all four CD4+ subsets of Type 1 diabetes patients. TCRB repertoires of naive, central memory and Treg cells appeared more similar among patients than among healthy donors. HLA influence on TCRB rearrangement stayed unresolved here.

Purities in excess of 98% were seen in all sorted populations. The entirety of the isolated RNA underwent reverse transcription, so expressed TCRB transcripts were sequenced. Profiled with immunoSEQ multiplex PCR; TCRdb holds only in-frame clones, not every one. Of hundreds of thousands of clones listed, over 12% are singletons. The receptor was isolated from a man aged 18 to 30 with type 1 diabetes. The source material was naive CD4+ T cells from blood. The chain carries TRBV5-1 and TRBJ2-4; no clear D gene. The CDR3 bases are TGCGCCAGCAGCGCACTCCGGGCCTTCGGCTCTGGCATTCAGTACTTC. It translates to CASSALRAFGSGIQYF.